Each of the 13 T cell receptor beta chains below was sequenced from the same sample in a study of vaccination effects on CD4 cells after COVID-19. Profiled with immunoSEQ multiplex PCR; TCRdb holds only in-frame clones, not every one. This table holds about 20,000 clones, over 65% found once. Peptide-pool stimulation followed by sequencing identified expanded antigen-specific CD4+ clonotypes in the ViraFEST assay. Investigators separated out CD4+ T cells once around 11 days of culture had passed. Neither prior SARS-CoV-2 infection nor positive nucleocapsid antibodies were present in the vaccine recipients. Their antigens are not known. This sample comprised CD4+ T cells from PBMCs cultured with HCoV-NL63 spike peptides, obtained before COVID-19 vaccination. All receptors come from a human donor who received a COVID-19 vaccine.

The chain links TRBV24-1 to TRBJ2-1; 7 positions match TRBD2. Germline V gene data show CDR1 as KGHDR and CDR2 as SFDVKD. Trimming cost V 1 base and J 1 base; bases outside gene matches: 3. CDR3 length equals 16 residues. CDR3 DNA sequence: TGTGCCACCAGTGATTTAATGCGGGAGTCCTACAATGAGCAGTTCTTC. Its translation is CATSDLMRESYNEQFF.

The chain employs TRBV25-1 and TRBJ2-2; the match to TRBD2 covers 13 bases. This CDR3 comprises 18 residues. With 5 bases clipped from V and 4 bases from J, the junction kept 10 bases outside the gene matches. In germline, CDR1 is MGHDK, CDR2 SYGVNS. CDR3 sequence reads: CASSSGTSGKAVTGELFF. The CDR3 bases are TGTGCCAGCAGTTCCGGGACTAGCGGGAAGGCGGTCACCGGGGAGCTGTTTTTT. The full variable domain, rest sourced from reference TRBV25-1 and TRBJ2-2, is EADIYQTPRYLVIGTGKKITLECSQTMGHDKMYWYQQDPGMELHLIHYSYGVNSTEKGDLSSESTVSRIRTEHFPLTLESARPSHTSQYLCASSSGTSGKAVTGELFFGEGSRLTVL.

The chain uses TRBV12-3 or TRBV12-4 and TRBJ1-2; D unclear. V dropped 7 bases and J dropped 8 bases, with 17 bases sitting between them. This CDR3 is 13 amino acids long. In DNA form, the CDR3 reads TGTGCCAGCATTGGGATCAAGTCTGGCGGCTACACCTTC. Translated: CASIGIKSGGYTF.

V gene TRBV11-1 combines with J gene TRBJ2-7, with D maybe TRBD1 (6 bases). The V gene's germline CDR1 is SGHAT and CDR2 FQDESV (reference sequence). This CDR3 contains 14 residues. V lost 0 bases and J lost 5, with 11 bases in between. CDR3 sequence (DNA): TGTGCCAGCAGCTTAGCGACTTGGGGGCACGAGCAGTACTTC. It codes for CASSLATWGHEQYF.

The rearrangement links TRBV7-9 to TRBJ2-5, with 9 bases fitting TRBD1. V lost 5 bases and J lost 5; bases outside the gene matches: 9. The CDR3 has 15 amino acids. Germline assignment: CDR1 SEHNR and CDR2 FQNEAQ (reference sequence). The CDR3 bases are TGTGCCAGCAGCGCTGGACAGGGGATCCGGGAGACCCAGTACTTC. Translation gives CASSAGQGIRETQYF.

The V gene is TRBV3-1 (or the pseudogene TRBV3-2), the J gene TRBJ2-2; TRBD1 might be the D (6 bases). V dropped 4 bases and J dropped 3 bases, with 12 bases sitting between them. The CDR3 is 15 amino acids. In germline, CDR1 is LGHDT, CDR2 YNNKEL (reference sequence). CDR3 in amino acids: CASSRTAGDTGELFF. The CDR3 DNA sequence: TGTGCCAGCAGCCGCACCGCAGGGGACACCGGGGAGCTGTTTTTT.

The chain recombines TRBV27 with TRBJ2-7; 7 bases match TRBD1. Germline lookup yields CDR1 MNHEY and CDR2 SMNVEV (reference sequence). The CDR3 loop spans 14 amino acids. J lost 7 bases, V lost 3 bases, and 9 bases had no gene match. The CDR3 sequence: CASSFATGSREQYF. The CDR3, as DNA: TGTGCCAGCAGTTTTGCGACAGGGTCTCGGGAGCAGTACTTC.

V gene TRBV27 combines with J gene TRBJ2-1; D is ambiguous. The CDR3 has 13 residues. Trimming removed 6 bases at V and 5 bases at J, with 11 bases between. CDR1 is MNHEY and CDR2 is SMNVEV in the germline V gene (reference sequence). CDR3 residues: CASRSGLDNEQFF. Written as DNA, the CDR3 is TGTGCCAGCAGGTCGGGTCTAGACAATGAGCAGTTCTTC.

The chain employs TRBV6-6 and TRBJ1-2, with unresolved D. The V gene lost 2 bases and the J gene lost 4 bases, with 8 bases spanning the gap. The CDR3 spans 13 residues. Germline V lookup: CDR1 MNHNY, CDR2 SVGAGI (reference sequence). CDR3 nucleotides: TGTGCCAGCAGTTACGACGGAGGCTATGGCTACACCTTC. Amino acid sequence: CASSYDGGYGYTF.

The chain links TRBV4-1 to TRBJ1-3; 7 bases align to TRBD1. The CDR3 spans 17 residues. The V and J ends lost 5 bases and 2 bases, in that order; junction bases with no gene match: 12. Per germline, CDR1 MGHRA and CDR2 YSYEKL. The CDR3 nucleotides are TGCGCCAGCAGCAGACAGGGATTAGTTCTTGCTGGAAACACCATATATTTT. It codes for CASSRQGLVLAGNTIYF.

This clone showed up just once. V is TRBV5-1 and J is TRBJ2-5, with a tentative D call TRBD2 (6 bases). Looked up from germline, CDR1 is SGHRS and CDR2 is YFSETQ. V lost 0 bases, J lost 3 bases, and 15 bases lay in between. The CDR3 runs to 16 residues. As DNA, the CDR3 is TGCGCCAGCAGCTTGGGGGGCCGGGGGTTTGAAGAGACCCAGTACTTC. Encoded protein: CASSLGGRGFEETQYF.

The chain employs TRBV19 and TRBJ2-7; 10 positions agree with TRBD2. Germline V gene lookup returns CDR1 LNHDA and CDR2 SQIVND (reference sequence). This CDR3 spans 15 amino acids. V was clipped by 5 bases and J by 3 bases; unmatched bases: 7. Here the CDR3 reads CASSLAGDAVYEQYF. The CDR3, as DNA: TGTGCCAGTAGTCTAGCGGGGGATGCGGTCTACGAGCAGTACTTC.

The rearrangement uses TRBV6-1 and TRBJ2-3; a weak D match, TRBD2 (6 bases). Per germline, CDR1 MNHNS and CDR2 SASEGT. There are 14 residues in the CDR3. Trimming shortened V by 6 bases and J by 1 base, and 11 bases separated the two germline ends. The chain's CDR3 is CASRQTRGTDTQYF. For the CDR3, the DNA is TGTGCCAGCAGGCAGACTAGGGGCACAGATACGCAGTATTTT.